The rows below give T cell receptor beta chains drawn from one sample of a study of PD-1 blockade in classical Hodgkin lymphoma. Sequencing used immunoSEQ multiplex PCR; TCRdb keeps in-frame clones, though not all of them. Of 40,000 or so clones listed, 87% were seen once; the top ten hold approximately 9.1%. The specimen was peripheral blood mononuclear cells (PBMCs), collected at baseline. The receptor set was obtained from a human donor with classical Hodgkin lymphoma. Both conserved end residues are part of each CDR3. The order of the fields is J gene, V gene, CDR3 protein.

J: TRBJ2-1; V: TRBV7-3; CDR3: CASSSAGLATYNEQFF
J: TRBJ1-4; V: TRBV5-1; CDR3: CASSLTGFGEKLFF
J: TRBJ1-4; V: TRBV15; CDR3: CATSSLGQAAHFEKLFF
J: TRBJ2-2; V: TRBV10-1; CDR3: CASSVTGELFF
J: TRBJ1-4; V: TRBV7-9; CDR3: CASSFDQGAGREKLFF
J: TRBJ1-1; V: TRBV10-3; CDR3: CAISESRGTGDTEAFF
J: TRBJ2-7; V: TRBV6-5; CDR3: CASSPQDRFYEQYF
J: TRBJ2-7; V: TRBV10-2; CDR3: CASSAGTGYLNEQYF
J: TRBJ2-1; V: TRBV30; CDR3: CAWDGAGAGDEQFF
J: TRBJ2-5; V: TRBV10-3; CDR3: CAISESQQETQYF
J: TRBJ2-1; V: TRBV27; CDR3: CASRLWADPAAYNEQFF
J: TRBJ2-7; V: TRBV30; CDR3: CAWSAPGQGAYEQYF
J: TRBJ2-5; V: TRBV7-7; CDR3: CASSLGGTQETQYF
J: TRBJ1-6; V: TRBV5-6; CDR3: CASSLDGHNSPLHF
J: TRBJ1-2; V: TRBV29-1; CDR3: CSALDLGRNYGYTF
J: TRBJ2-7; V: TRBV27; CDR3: CASSLLQGSVGEQYF
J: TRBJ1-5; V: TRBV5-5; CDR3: CASSLWTALNQPQHF
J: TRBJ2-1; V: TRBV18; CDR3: CASSPRSGGAFSEQFF
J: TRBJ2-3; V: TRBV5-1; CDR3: CASSLRGPAGGDTQYF
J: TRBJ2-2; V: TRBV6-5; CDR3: CASSSPGERATGELFF
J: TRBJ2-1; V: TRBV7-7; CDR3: CASSLSGVGNEQFF
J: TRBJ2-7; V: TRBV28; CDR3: CATGYEQYF
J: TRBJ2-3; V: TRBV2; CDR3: CASSIRDRGTDTQYF
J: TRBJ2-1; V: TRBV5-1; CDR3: CASSLYYNNEQFF
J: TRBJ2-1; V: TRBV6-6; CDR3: CASSYRGQYNEQFF
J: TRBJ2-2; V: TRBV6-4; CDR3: CASRARATGELFF
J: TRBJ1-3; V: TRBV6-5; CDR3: CASRDGSLPGNTIYF
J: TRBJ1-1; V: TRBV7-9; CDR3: CASEYGSEAFF
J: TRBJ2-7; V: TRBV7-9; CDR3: CASSGQDPYEQYF
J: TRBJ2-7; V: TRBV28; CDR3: CASSLVAGGGYEQYF
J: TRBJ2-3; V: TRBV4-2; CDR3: CASSQDPGSDTQYF
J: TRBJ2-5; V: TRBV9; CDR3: CASSVGGLAGAETQYF
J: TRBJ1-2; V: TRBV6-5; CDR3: CASSQTVFYGYTF
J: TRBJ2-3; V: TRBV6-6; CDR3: CASSTDTQYF
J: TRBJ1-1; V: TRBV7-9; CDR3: CASSFSVNTEAFF
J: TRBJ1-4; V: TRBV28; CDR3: CASSLGGHNEKLFF
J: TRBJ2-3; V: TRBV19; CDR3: CASSRDFWGTDTQYF
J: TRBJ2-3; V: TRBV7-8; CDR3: CASSPFFLSTDTQYF
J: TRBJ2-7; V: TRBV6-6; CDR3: CASSFNRGPFYEQYF
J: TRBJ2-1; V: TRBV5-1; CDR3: CASSLQSASYNEQFF